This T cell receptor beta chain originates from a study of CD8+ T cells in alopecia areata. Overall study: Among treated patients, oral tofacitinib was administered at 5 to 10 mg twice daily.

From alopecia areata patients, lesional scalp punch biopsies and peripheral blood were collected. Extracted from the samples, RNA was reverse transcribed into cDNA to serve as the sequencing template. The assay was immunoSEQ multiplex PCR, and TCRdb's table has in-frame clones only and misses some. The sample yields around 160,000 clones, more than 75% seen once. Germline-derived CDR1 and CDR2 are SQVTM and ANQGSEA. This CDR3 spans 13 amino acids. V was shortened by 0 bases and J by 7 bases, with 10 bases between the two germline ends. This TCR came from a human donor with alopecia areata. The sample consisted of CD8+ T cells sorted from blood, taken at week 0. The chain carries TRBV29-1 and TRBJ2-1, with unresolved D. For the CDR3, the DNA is TGCAGCGTTGAAGATCAGGACGCGAATGAGCAGTTCTTC. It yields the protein CSVEDQDANEQFF.